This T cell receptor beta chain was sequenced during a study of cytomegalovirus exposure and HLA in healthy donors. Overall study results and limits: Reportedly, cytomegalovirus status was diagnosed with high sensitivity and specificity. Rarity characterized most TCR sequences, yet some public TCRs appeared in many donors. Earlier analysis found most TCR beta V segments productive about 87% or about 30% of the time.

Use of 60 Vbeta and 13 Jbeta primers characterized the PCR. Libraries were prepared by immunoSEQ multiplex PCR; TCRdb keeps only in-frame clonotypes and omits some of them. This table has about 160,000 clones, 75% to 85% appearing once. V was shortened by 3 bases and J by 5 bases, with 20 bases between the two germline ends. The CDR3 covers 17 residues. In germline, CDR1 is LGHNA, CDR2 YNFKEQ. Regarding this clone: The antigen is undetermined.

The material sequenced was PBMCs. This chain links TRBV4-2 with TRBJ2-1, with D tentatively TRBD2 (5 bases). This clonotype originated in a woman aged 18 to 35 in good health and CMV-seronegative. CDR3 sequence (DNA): TGTGCCAGCAGCCACAAAGAGGGCCACGGGTGGGACAATGAGCAGTTCTTC. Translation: CASSHKEGHGWDNEQFF.